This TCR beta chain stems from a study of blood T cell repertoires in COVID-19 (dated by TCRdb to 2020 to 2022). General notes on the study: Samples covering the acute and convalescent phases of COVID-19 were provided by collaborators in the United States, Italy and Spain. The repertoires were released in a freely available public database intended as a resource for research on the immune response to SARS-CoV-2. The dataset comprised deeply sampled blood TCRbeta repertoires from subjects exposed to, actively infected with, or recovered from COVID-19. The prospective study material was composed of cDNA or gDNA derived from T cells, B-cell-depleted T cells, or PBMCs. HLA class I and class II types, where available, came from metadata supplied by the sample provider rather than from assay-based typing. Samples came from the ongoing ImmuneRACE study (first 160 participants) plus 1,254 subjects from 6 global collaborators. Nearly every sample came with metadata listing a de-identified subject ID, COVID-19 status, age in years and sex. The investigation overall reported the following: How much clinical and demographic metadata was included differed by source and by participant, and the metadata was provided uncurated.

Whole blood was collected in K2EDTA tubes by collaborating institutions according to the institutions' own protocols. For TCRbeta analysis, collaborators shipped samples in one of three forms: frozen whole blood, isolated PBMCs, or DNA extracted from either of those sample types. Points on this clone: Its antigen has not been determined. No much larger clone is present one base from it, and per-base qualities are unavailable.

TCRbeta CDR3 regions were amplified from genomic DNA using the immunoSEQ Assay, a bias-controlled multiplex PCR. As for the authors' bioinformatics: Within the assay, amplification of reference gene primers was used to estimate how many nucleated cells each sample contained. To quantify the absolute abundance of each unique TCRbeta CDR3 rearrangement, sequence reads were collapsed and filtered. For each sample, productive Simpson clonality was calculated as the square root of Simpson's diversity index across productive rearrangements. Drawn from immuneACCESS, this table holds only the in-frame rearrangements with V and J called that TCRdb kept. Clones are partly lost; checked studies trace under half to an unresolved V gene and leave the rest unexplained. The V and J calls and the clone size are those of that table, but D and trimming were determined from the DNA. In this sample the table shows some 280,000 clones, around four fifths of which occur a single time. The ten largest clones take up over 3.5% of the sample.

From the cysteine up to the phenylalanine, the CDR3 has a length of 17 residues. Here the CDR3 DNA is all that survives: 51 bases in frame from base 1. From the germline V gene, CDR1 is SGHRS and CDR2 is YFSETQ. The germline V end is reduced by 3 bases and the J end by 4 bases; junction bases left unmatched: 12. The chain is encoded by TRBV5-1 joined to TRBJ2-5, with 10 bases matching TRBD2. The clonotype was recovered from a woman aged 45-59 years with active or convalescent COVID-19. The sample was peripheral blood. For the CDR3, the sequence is CASSWSSGSGKGETQYF. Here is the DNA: TGCGCCAGCAGCTGGTCTAGCGGGAGTGGGAAGGGAGAGACCCAGTACTTC.